These 22 T cell receptor beta chains were sequenced from one sample in a study of blood T cell repertoires in COVID-19. Sequencing was performed with immunoSEQ multiplex PCR; in TCRdb, only in-frame clones are kept and a portion is missing. The sample carries approximately 290,000 clones, roughly nine tenths recorded once. Sequencing was carried out using peripheral blood. The receptor set was obtained from a woman aged 25 to 39 with COVID-19, enrolled during active disease.

This sequence joins TRBV7-2 and TRBJ2-7, with no clear D. V was cut by 1 base and J by 3 bases, with 7 bases left in between. The germline CDR1 and CDR2 sequences are SGHTA and FQGNSA. The CDR3 is made up of 13 amino acids. DNA of the CDR3: TGTGCCAGCAGCTTAGAATCCCGCTACGAGCAGTACTTC. It translates to CASSLESRYEQYF.

The chain carries TRBV27 and TRBJ1-5, with TRBD1 as a possible D gene (5 bases). The V end lost 6 bases, the J end lost 3 bases, and 9 bases lay between the germline ends. Germline-derived CDR1 and CDR2 are MNHEY and SMNVEV (reference sequence). The CDR3 is 13 amino acids. CDR3 sequence: CASSRVVNQPQHF. Written as DNA, the CDR3 is TGTGCCAGCAGCAGGGTTGTCAATCAGCCCCAGCATTTT.

The rearrangement uses TRBV30 and TRBJ2-3, with TRBD2 matching over 9 bases. The CDR3 loop spans 15 amino acids. Trimming took 5 bases from V and 5 from J; bases not matched to a gene: 11. CDR1 and CDR2 (germline): GTSNPN, SVGIG (reference sequence). CDR3 DNA: TGTGCCTGGGGACGGAATAGCGGGAGAATAGATACGCAGTATTTT. Its protein product is CAWGRNSGRIDTQYF.

For this clone: This specimen includes other DNA sequences encoding the same CDR3. The V call is TRBV5-1, the J call TRBJ2-2; TRBD2 matches 9 bases. The CDR3 loop spans 14 amino acids. With 2 bases clipped from V and 6 bases from J, the junction kept 2 bases outside the gene matches. Germline V gene data show CDR1 as SGHRS and CDR2 as YFSETQ. Here the CDR3 reads CASSLAGGSGELFF. CDR3 coding DNA: TGCGCCAGCAGCTTAGCGGGAGGTTCCGGGGAGCTGTTTTTT.

The chain has TRBV19 and TRBJ2-1; 7 bases are a match to TRBD1. Germline CDR1 is LNHDA and CDR2 is SQIVND (reference sequence). Germline trimming cut 5 bases from V and 6 bases from J; bases unmatched to any gene: 10. The CDR3 contains 15 residues. CDR3: CASSARDREINEQFF. For the CDR3, the DNA is TGTGCCAGTAGTGCCCGGGACAGAGAAATCAATGAGCAGTTCTTC.

The chain links TRBV30 to TRBJ2-3, with 9 bases lining up with TRBD2. V lost 5 bases, J lost 3 bases, and 12 bases stayed unmatched. There are 16 residues in the CDR3. Germline-derived CDR1 and CDR2 are GTSNPN and SVGIG (reference sequence). The DNA for the CDR3 is TGTGCCTGGGGAGACACCGGGACTAGCTGGACAGATACGCAGTATTTT. Its protein product is CAWGDTGTSWTDTQYF.

This chain connects TRBV6-6 to TRBJ1-2, with D possibly being TRBD1 (5 bases). The CDR3 sequence is 14 residues long. The germline gives CDR1 MNHNY, CDR2 SVGAGI (reference sequence). V lost 10 bases and J 3 bases, leaving 18 bases between the germline ends. The CDR3 DNA sequence: TGTGCCATCCAGGGAGGGCAGTTTGACTATGGCTACACCTTC. Translated, it gives CAIQGGQFDYGYTF.

J is TRBJ1-1 and V is TRBV7-9; D is perhaps TRBD1 (5 bases). V was pared by 5 bases and J by 1 base, with 11 bases between. CDR3 size: 14 residues. In germline, CDR1 is SEHNR, CDR2 FQNEAQ (reference sequence). The CDR3 coding sequence is TGTGCCAGCAGCCGAGAAACAGGGAACACTGAAGCTTTCTTT. Residues: CASSRETGNTEAFF.

V usage is TRBV5-6 and J usage is TRBJ2-7, with unresolved D. The germline V and J ends were trimmed by 2 bases and 2 bases, with 8 bases remaining between them. This CDR3 is 13 amino acids long. Germline V CDR1 and CDR2: SGHDT, YYEEEE. Written as DNA, the CDR3 is TGTGCCAGCAGCTTCGGCGGAACCTACGAGCAGTACTTC. Residues: CASSFGGTYEQYF.

Points on this clone: Within the sample, other DNA sequences also encode this same CDR3. J is TRBJ2-1 and V is TRBV11-2; TRBD2 matches 10 bases. Germline V lookup: CDR1 SGHAT, CDR2 FQNNGV. Trimming took 5 bases from V and 2 from J; bases not matched to a gene: 3. The CDR3 is 15 amino acids. The CDR3 DNA reads as TGTGCCAGCAGCCCTCTAGCGGGAGCCTACAATGAGCAGTTCTTC. Its translation: CASSPLAGAYNEQFF.

This clone showed up just a few times. The genes are TRBV19 and TRBJ2-6, with D uncertain. V was shortened by 2 bases and J by 0 bases, with 5 bases between the two germline ends. The CDR3 extends over 15 amino acids. Per germline, CDR1 LNHDA and CDR2 SQIVND (reference sequence). The CDR3 reads CASSIRSSGANVLTF. The CDR3 DNA sequence: TGTGCCAGTAGTATACGCAGCTCTGGGGCCAACGTCCTGACTTTC. The full variable domain, its missing parts supplied by reference TRBV19 and TRBJ2-6, is DGGITQSPKYLFRKEGQNVTLSCEQNLNHDAMYWYRQDPGQGLRLIYYSQIVNDFQKGDIAEGYSVSREKKESFPLTVTSAQKNPTAFYLCASSIRSSGANVLTFGAGSRLTVL.

The chain uses TRBV27 and TRBJ2-7, with no clear D. Looked up from germline, CDR1 is MNHEY and CDR2 is SMNVEV (reference sequence). This CDR3 has 13 amino acids. The ends were cut back, 0 bases at V and 1 base at J, with 4 bases in the middle. The CDR3 nucleotides read TGTGCCAGCAGTTTATCCCATTCCTACGAGCAGTACTTC. It specifies CASSLSHSYEQYF.

V is TRBV28 and J is TRBJ1-1, with D perhaps matching TRBD1 (5 bases). Germline V gives CDR1 MDHEN, CDR2 SYDVKM. The CDR3 covers 14 residues. V lost 6 bases to trimming and J lost 5 bases, with 16 bases between them. The CDR3 is CASSFRPGWTEAFF. The DNA of the CDR3 is TGTGCCAGCAGCTTTAGACCAGGGTGGACTGAAGCTTTCTTT. Filled out from reference TRBV28 and TRBJ1-1, the complete variable domain reads DVKVTQSSRYLVKRTGEKVFLECVQDMDHENMFWYRQDPGLGLRLIYFSYDVKMKEKGDIPEGYSVSREKKERFSLILESASTNQTSMYLCASSFRPGWTEAFFGQGTRLTVV.

The chain employs TRBV3-1 (or the pseudogene TRBV3-2) and TRBJ2-2, with no clear D. The CDR3 runs to 15 residues. Germline-derived CDR1 and CDR2 are LGHDT and YNNKEL (reference sequence). Trimming removed 5 bases at V and 0 bases at J, with 10 bases between. CDR3 in DNA: TGTGCCAGCAGCAAAAGTAGTACGAACACCGGGGAGCTGTTTTTT. Amino acids: CASSKSSTNTGELFF.

The J gene is TRBJ1-1, the V gene TRBV30; D is unresolved. This CDR3 spans 12 amino acids. V gave up 4 bases and J gave up 14 bases, with 20 bases separating them. Germline V CDR1 and CDR2: GTSNPN, SVGIG (reference sequence). CDR3 coding DNA: TGTGCCTGGACCGTCGGTGGCAGCTTAGCGTTCTTT. Translating it yields CAWTVGGSLAFF.

The V gene is TRBV29-1, the J gene TRBJ1-2; 8 bases are a match to TRBD1. Losses at the gene ends were 5 bases for V and 2 bases for J; bases not matched to a gene: 10. Germline-derived CDR1 and CDR2 are SQVTM and ANQGSEA. This CDR3 contains 15 residues. CDR3 bases: TGCAGCGTTAAAGGGTGGGACAGGCCGAACTATGGCTACACCTTC. Translated: CSVKGWDRPNYGYTF. The full variable domain, its missing parts supplied by reference TRBV29-1 and TRBJ1-2, is SAVISQKPSRDICQRGTSLTIQCQVDSQVTMMFWYRQQPGQSLTLIATANQGSEATYESGFVIDKFPISRPNLTFSTLTVSNMSPEDSSIYLCSVKGWDRPNYGYTFGSGTRLTVV.

The rearrangement uses TRBV19 and TRBJ2-7; 11 bases agree with TRBD2. V was clipped by 5 bases and J by 7 bases; unmatched bases: 13. The CDR3 length is 16 residues. Germline CDR1 and CDR2: LNHDA and SQIVND (reference sequence). CDR3: CASSGYLTSGNVEQYF. The CDR3 coding sequence is TGTGCCAGTAGTGGGTATCTGACTAGCGGGAATGTGGAGCAGTACTTC.

This clone was seen a few times. The CDR3 sequence: CASNPSGSSHEQYF. In DNA form, the CDR3 reads TGTGCCAGCAACCCTAGCGGGAGTTCCCACGAGCAGTACTTC. The genes are TRBV5-4 and TRBJ2-7, with 10 bases that match TRBD2. The ends lost 6 bases at V and 5 bases at J; junction bases unmatched: 8. Germline V gene sequence: CDR1 SGHNT, CDR2 YYREEE (reference sequence). This CDR3 is 14 amino acids long. The full variable domain, rest sourced from reference TRBV5-4 and TRBJ2-7, is ETGVTQSPTHLIKTRGQQVTLRCSSQSGHNTVSWYQQALGQGPQFIFQYYREEENGRGNFPPRFSGLQFPNYSSELNVNALELDDSALYLCASNPSGSSHEQYFGPGTRLTVT.

The rearrangement links TRBV6-1 to TRBJ1-4, with D possibly being TRBD1 (5 bases). The germline V gene has CDR1 MNHNS and CDR2 SASEGT. V shed 3 bases and J shed 8 bases, with 16 bases lying between them. The CDR3 runs to 15 residues. The chain's CDR3 is CASSDLWQGLEKLFF. In DNA form, the CDR3 reads TGTGCCAGCAGTGATCTCTGGCAGGGATTGGAAAAACTGTTTTTT.

The chain has TRBV28 and TRBJ1-2; the D gene is possibly TRBD1 (6 bases). The CDR3 has 15 amino acids. Germline V gene lookup returns CDR1 MDHEN and CDR2 SYDVKM. V lost 3 bases to trimming and J lost 4 bases, with 15 bases between them. CDR3 in amino acids: CASSFPPTGRYGYTF. DNA for the CDR3: TGTGCCAGCAGTTTCCCCCCCACAGGGCGCTATGGCTACACCTTC.

This chain joins TRBV28 and TRBJ1-2, with TRBD1 identical over 11 bases. The germline V gene encodes CDR1 MDHEN and CDR2 SYDVKM. The CDR3 has 15 residues. V shed 5 bases, J shed 8 bases, and the junction held 10 bases outside the gene matches. The CDR3 DNA reads TGTGCCAGCAGTACAACCGCGGACAGGGGGCACGGCTACACCTTC. Amino acids: CASSTTADRGHGYTF.

The chain has TRBV6-2 or TRBV6-3 and TRBJ2-7; 10 bases are a match to TRBD2. Germline V lookup: CDR1 MNHEY, CDR2 SVGEGT. CDR3 length: 15 residues. The junction had 5 bases not matched to a gene; V was cut back by 4 bases and J by 2 bases. CDR3 in amino acids: CASSFSGRGPYEQYF. The CDR3, as DNA: TGTGCCAGCAGTTTCAGCGGGAGGGGGCCCTACGAGCAGTACTTC.